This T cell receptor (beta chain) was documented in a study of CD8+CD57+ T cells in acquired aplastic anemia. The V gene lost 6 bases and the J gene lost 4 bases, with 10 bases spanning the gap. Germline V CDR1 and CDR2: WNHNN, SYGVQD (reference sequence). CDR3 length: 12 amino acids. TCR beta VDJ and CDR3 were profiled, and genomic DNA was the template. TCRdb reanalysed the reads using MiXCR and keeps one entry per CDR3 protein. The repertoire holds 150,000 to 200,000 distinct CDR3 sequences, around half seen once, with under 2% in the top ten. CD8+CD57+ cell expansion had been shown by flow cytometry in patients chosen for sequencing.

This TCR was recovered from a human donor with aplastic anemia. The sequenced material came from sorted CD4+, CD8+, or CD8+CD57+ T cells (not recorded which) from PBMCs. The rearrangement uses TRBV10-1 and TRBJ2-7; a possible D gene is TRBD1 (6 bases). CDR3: CASRPTGYEQYF. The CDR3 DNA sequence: TGCGCCAGCAGACCGACAGGATACGAGCAGTACTTC.